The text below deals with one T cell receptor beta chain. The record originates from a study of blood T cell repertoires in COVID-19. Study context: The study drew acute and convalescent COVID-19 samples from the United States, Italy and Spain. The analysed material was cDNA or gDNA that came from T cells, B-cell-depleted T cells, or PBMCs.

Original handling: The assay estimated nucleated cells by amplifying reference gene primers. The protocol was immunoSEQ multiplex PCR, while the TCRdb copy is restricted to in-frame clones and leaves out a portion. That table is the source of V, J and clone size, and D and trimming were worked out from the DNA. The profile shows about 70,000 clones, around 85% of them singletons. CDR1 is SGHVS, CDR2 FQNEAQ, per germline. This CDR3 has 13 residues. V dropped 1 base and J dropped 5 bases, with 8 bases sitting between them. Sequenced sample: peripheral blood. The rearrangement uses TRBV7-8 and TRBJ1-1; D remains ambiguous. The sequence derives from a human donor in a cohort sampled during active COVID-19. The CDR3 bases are TGTGCCAGCAGCTTAGTGAGGGATACTGAAGCTTTCTTT. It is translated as CASSLVRDTEAFF.